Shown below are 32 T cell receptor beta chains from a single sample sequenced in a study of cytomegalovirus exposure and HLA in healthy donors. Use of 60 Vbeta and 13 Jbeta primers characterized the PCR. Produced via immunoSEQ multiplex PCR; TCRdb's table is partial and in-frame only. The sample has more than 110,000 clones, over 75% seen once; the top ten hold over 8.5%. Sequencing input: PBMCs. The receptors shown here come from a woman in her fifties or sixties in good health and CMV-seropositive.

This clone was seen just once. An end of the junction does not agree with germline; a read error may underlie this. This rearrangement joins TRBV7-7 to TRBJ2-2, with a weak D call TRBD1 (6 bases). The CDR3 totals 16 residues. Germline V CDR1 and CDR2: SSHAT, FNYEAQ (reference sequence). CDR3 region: CASSERTDTNTGELFF. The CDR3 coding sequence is TGTGCTAGCAGCGAAAGGACAGATACGAACACCGGGGAGCTGTTTTTT.

The CDR3 region is CASRPQGVRTDTQYF. The DNA for the CDR3 is TGTGCCAGCAGACCCCAGGGGGTCCGCACAGATACGCAGTATTTT. J is TRBJ2-3 and V is TRBV28, with TRBD1 matching 7 bases. Germline CDR1 MDHEN, CDR2 SYDVKM. The CDR3 is made up of 15 amino acids. The ends lost 6 bases at V and 1 base at J; junction bases unmatched: 7.

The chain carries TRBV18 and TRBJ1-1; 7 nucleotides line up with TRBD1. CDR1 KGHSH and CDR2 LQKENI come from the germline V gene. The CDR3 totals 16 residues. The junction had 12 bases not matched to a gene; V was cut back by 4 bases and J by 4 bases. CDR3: CASSRGQLSQLTEAFF. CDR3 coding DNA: TGTGCCAGCTCACGGGGACAGTTGTCACAACTCACTGAAGCTTTCTTT.

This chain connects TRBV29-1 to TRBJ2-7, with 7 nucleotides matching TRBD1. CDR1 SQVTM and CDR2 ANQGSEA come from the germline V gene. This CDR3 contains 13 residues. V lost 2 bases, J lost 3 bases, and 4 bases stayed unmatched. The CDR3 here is CSVETGEYYEQYF. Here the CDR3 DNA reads TGCAGCGTTGAAACAGGGGAATACTACGAGCAGTACTTC.

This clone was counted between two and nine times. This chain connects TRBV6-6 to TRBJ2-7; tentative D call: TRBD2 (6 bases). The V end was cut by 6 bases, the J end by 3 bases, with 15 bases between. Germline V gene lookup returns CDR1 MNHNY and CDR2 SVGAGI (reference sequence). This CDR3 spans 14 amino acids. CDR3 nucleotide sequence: TGTGCCAGCAGCCCCGACAAGGGACTCTACGAGCAGTACTTC. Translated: CASSPDKGLYEQYF.

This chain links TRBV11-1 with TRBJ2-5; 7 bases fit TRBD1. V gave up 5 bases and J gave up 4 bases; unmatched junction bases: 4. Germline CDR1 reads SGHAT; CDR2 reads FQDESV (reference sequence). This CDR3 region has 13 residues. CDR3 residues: CASSRDSGETQYF. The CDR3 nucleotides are TGTGCCAGCAGCAGGGACAGTGGAGAGACCCAGTACTTC.

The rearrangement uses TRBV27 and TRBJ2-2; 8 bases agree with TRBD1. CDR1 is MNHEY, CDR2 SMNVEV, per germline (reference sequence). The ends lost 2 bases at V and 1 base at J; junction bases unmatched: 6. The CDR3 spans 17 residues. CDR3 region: CASSLNVGQGNTGELFF. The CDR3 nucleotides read TGTGCCAGCAGTTTAAATGTAGGACAGGGGAACACCGGGGAGCTGTTTTTT.

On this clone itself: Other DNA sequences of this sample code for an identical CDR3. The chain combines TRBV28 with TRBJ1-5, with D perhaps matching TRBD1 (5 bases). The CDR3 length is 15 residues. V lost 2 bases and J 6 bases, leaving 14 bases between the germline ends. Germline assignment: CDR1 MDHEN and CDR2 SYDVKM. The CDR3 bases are TGTGCCAGCAGTTTAGGACAAGGGTTCCGTCAGCCCCAGCATTTT. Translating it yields CASSLGQGFRQPQHF.

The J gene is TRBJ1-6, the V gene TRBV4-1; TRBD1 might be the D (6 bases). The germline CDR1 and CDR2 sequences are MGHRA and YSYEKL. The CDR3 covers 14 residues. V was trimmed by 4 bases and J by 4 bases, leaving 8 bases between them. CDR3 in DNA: TGCGCCAGCAGCCGGACAGAATATAATTCACCCCTCCACTTT. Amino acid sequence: CASSRTEYNSPLHF.

The CDR3 DNA sequence: TGTGCCAGCAGCCAAGATCCGAACTTAAATGAAAAACTGTTTTTT. Amino acid sequence: CASSQDPNLNEKLFF. The chain joins TRBV4-2 to TRBJ1-4; D is uncertain. The V gene lost 0 bases and the J gene lost 5 bases, with 10 bases spanning the gap. This CDR3 region has 15 residues. Germline lookup yields CDR1 LGHNA and CDR2 YNFKEQ.

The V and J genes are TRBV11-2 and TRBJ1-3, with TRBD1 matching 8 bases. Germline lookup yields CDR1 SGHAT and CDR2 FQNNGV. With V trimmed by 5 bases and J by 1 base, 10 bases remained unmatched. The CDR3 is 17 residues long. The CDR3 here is CASSLRLYRGSGNTIYF. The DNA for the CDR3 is TGTGCCAGCAGCCTGAGGTTGTACAGGGGGTCTGGAAACACCATATATTTT.

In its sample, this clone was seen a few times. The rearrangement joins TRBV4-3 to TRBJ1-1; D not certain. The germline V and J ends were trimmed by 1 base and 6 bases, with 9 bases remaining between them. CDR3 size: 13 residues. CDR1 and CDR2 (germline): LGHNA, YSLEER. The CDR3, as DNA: TGCGCCAGCAGCCAAGGCCACGGGGCTGAAGCTTTCTTT. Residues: CASSQGHGAEAFF.

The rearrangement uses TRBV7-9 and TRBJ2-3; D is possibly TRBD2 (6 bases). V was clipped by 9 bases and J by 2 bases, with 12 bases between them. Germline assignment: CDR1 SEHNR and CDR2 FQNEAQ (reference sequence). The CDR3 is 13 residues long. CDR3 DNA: TGTGCCAGGCGGGATACTTACACAGATACGCAGTATTTT. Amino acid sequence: CARRDTYTDTQYF. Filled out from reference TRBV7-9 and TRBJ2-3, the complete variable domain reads DTGVSQNPRHKITKRGQNVTFRCDPISEHNRLYWYRQTLGQGPEFLTYFQNEAQLEKSRLLSDRFSAERPKGSFSTLEIQRTEQGDSAMYLCARRDTYTDTQYFGPGTRLTVL.

Here the CDR3 reads CASSPDFTDTQYF. The CDR3 DNA is TGTGCCAGCAGCCCGGACTTTACAGATACGCAGTATTTT. This sequence joins TRBV7-9 and TRBJ2-3; D perhaps matches TRBD2 (5 bases). This CDR3 contains 13 residues. Germline lookup yields CDR1 SEHNR and CDR2 FQNEAQ (reference sequence). With 5 bases removed from V and 3 bases from J, the gap between germline ends came to 9 bases.

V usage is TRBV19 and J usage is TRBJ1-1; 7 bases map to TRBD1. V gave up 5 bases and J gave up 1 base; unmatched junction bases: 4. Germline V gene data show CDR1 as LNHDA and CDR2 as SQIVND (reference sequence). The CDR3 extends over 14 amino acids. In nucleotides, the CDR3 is TGTGCCAGTAGTCAGACAGGGAGGAACACTGAAGCTTTCTTT. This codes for CASSQTGRNTEAFF. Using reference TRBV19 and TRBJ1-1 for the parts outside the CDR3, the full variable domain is DGGITQSPKYLFRKEGQNVTLSCEQNLNHDAMYWYRQDPGQGLRLIYYSQIVNDFQKGDIAEGYSVSREKKESFPLTVTSAQKNPTAFYLCASSQTGRNTEAFFGQGTRLTVV.

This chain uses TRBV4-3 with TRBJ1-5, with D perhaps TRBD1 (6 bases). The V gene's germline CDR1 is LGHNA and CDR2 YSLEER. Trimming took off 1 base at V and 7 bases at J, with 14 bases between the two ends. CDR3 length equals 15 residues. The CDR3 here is CASSQADRPGQPQHF. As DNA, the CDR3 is TGCGCCAGCAGCCAAGCGGACAGACCCGGACAGCCCCAGCATTTT.

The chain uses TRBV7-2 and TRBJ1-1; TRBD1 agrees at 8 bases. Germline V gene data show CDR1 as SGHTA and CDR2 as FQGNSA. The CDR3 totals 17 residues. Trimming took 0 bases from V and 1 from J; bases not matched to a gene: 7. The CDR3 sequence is CASSLAPAGGGNTEAFF. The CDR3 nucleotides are TGTGCCAGCAGCTTAGCCCCCGCAGGGGGCGGGAACACTGAAGCTTTCTTT.

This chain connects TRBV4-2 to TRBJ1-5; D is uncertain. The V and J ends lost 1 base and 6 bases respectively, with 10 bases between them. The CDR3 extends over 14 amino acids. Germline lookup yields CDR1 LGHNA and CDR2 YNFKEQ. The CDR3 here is CASSQVGRPQPQHF. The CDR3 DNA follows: TGTGCCAGCAGCCAAGTTGGCAGGCCTCAGCCCCAGCATTTT.

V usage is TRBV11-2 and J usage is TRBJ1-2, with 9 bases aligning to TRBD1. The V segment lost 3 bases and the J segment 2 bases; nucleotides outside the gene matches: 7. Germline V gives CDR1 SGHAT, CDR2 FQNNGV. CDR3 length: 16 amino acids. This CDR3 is CASSLSGTGMNYGYTF. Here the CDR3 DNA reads TGTGCCAGCAGCTTGAGCGGGACAGGGATGAACTATGGCTACACCTTC.

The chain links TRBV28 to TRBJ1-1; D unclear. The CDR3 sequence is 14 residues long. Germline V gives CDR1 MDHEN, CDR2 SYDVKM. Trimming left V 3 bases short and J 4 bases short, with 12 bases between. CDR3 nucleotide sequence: TGTGCCAGCAGTTTGGAGCACCAAAGCACTGAAGCTTTCTTT. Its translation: CASSLEHQSTEAFF.

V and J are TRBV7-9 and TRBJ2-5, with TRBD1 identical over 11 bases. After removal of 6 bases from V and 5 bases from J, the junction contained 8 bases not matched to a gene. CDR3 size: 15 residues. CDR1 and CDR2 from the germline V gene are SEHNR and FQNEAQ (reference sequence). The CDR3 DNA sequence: TGTGCCAGCAGTCCTTGGACAGGGGGCGATGAGACCCAGTACTTC. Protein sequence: CASSPWTGGDETQYF.

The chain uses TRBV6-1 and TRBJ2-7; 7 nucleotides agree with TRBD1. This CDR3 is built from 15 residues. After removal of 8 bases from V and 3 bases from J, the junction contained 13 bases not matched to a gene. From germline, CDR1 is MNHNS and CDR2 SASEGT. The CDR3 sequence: CASRVGGTANYEQYF. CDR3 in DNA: TGTGCCAGCCGAGTTGGTGGGACAGCCAACTACGAGCAGTACTTC.

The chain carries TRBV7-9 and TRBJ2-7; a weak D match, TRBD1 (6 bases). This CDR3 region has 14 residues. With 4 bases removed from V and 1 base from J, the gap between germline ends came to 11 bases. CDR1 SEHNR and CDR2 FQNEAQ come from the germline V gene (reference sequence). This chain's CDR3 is CASSSRQVSYEQYF. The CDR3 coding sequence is TGTGCCAGCAGCTCACGACAGGTATCCTACGAGCAGTACTTC.

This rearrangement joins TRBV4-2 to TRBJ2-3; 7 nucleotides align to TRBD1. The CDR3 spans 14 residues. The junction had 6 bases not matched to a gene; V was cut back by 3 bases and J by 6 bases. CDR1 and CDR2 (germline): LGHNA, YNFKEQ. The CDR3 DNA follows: TGTGCCAGCAGCCAGGCAACAGGGGCCGATACGCAGTATTTT. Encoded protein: CASSQATGADTQYF.

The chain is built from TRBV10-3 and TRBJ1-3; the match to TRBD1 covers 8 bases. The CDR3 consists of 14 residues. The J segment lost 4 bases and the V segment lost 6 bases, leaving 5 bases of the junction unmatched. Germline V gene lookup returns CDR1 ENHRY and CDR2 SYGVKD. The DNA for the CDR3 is TGTGCCATCAGCAGACAGGGGTCAGGAAACACCATATATTTT. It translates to CAISRQGSGNTIYF.

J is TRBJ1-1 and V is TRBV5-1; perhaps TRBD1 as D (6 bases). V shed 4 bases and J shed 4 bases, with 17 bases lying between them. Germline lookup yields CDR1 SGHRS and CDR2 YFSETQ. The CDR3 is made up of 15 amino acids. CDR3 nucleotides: TGCGCCAGCAGCCTTGTCCAGGGGCTGAGCACTGAAGCTTTCTTT. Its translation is CASSLVQGLSTEAFF.

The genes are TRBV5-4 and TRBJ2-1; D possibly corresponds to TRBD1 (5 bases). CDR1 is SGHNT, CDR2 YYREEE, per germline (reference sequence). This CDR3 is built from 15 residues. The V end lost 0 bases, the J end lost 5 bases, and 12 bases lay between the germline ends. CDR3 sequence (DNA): TGTGCCAGCAGCTTGGGGGGCCGAAATGACAATGAGCAGTTCTTC. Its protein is CASSLGGRNDNEQFF. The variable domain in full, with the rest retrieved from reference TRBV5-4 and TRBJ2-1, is ETGVTQSPTHLIKTRGQQVTLRCSSQSGHNTVSWYQQALGQGPQFIFQYYREEENGRGNFPPRFSGLQFPNYSSELNVNALELDDSALYLCASSLGGRNDNEQFFGPGTRLTVL.

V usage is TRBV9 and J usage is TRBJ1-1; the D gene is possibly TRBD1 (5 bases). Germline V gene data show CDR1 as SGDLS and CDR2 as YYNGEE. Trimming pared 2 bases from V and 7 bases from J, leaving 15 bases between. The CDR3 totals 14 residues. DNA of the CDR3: TGTGCCAGCAGCGTTGAAGTAACAGGAAATGAAGCTTTCTTT. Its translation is CASSVEVTGNEAFF.

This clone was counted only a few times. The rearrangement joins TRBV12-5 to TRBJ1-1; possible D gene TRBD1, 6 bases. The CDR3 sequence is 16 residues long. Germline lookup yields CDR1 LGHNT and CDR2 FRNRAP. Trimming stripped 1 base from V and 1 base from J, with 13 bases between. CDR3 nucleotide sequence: TGTGCTAGTGGTTTGGGGGTCTTCAGGGGGAACACTGAAGCTTTCTTT. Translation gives CASGLGVFRGNTEAFF.

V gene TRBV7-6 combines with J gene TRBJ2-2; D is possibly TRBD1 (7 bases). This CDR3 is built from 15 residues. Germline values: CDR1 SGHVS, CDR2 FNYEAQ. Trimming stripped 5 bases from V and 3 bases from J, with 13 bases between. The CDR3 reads CASSPGGTDTGELFF. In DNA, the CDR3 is TGTGCCAGCAGCCCAGGAGGGACAGACACCGGGGAGCTGTTTTTT.

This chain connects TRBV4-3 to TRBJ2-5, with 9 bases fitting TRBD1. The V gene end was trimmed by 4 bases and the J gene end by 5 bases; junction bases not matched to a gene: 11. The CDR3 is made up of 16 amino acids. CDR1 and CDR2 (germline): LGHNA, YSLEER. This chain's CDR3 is CASSRGDGTGWETQYF. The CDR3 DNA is TGCGCCAGCAGCCGGGGGGACGGGACAGGGTGGGAGACCCAGTACTTC.

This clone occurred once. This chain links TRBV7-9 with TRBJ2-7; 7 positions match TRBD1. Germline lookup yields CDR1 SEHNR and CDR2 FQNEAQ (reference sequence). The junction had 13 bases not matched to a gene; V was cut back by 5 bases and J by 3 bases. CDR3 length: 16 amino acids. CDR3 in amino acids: CASSEGAQGYGYEQYF. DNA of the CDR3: TGTGCCAGCAGCGAGGGGGCACAGGGTTATGGCTACGAGCAGTACTTC. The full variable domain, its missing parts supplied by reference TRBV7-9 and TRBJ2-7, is DTGVSQNPRHKITKRGQNVTFRCDPISEHNRLYWYRQTLGQGPEFLTYFQNEAQLEKSRLLSDRFSAERPKGSFSTLEIQRTEQGDSAMYLCASSEGAQGYGYEQYFGPGTRLTVT.